Following are 22 T cell receptor beta chains from one sample sequenced in a study of primary melanoma T cells and metastatic recurrence. Only in-frame clones appear in the TCRdb table, and some are missing; sequencing was by immunoSEQ multiplex PCR. In total, the table holds approximately 85 clones. The specimen was melanoma tumor tissue. These receptors originate from a human donor with melanoma.

Sample share makes this clone hyperexpanded. This sample also contains other DNA sequences that code for the same CDR3. The chain employs TRBV12-5 and TRBJ2-7; D may match TRBD1 or TRBD2 (5 bases each). The CDR3 totals 14 residues. Germline-derived CDR1 and CDR2 are LGHNT and FRNRAP. Deletions cut 1 base from V and 1 base from J, with 8 bases between. The CDR3 sequence is CASGLAGLSYEQYF. CDR3 DNA sequence: TGTGCTAGTGGTTTGGCGGGGCTTTCCTACGAGCAGTACTTC.

The chain carries TRBV5-1 and TRBJ2-7, with TRBD2 identical over 15 bases. The CDR3 covers 14 residues. The germline V gene has CDR1 SGHRS and CDR2 YFSETQ. Losses at the gene ends were 4 bases for V and 6 bases for J; bases not matched to a gene: 2. Here the CDR3 reads CASSRTSGGAEQYF. In DNA, the CDR3 is TGCGCCAGCAGCAGGACTAGCGGGGGGGCCGAGCAGTACTTC.

The chain is built from TRBV6-8 and TRBJ2-6, with a weak D call TRBD2 (6 bases). Trimming took 4 bases from V and 2 from J, leaving 21 bases between them. Germline V CDR1 and CDR2: MNHGY, SAAAGT. The CDR3 covers 19 residues. In nucleotides, the CDR3 is TGTGCCAGCAGTTTACGGGCCAACCTAGCGTTTGCTGGGGCCAACGTCCTGACTTTC. Amino acid sequence: CASSLRANLAFAGANVLTF.

CDR3 sequence reads: CAWSVHLGQPQHF. DNA for the CDR3: TGTGCCTGGAGTGTACATCTCGGGCAGCCCCAGCATTTT. This chain links TRBV30 with TRBJ1-5; D gene uncertain. The V gene lost 0 bases and the J gene lost 7 bases, with 10 bases spanning the gap. The CDR3 sequence is 13 residues long. CDR1 GTSNPN and CDR2 SVGIG come from the germline V gene (reference sequence).

This clone was detected a few times. V gene TRBV19 combines with J gene TRBJ1-1; 9 bases align to TRBD1. J was trimmed by 4 bases and V by 5 bases; bases with no gene match: 14. The CDR3 runs to 17 residues. Germline V lookup: CDR1 LNHDA, CDR2 SQIVND (reference sequence). The chain's CDR3 is CASSFLLTGTGRTEAFF. CDR3 coding DNA: TGTGCCAGTAGTTTCCTCTTAACCGGGACAGGGCGCACTGAAGCTTTCTTT.

This rearrangement joins TRBV11-1 to TRBJ1-4; weak D call: TRBD1 (5 bases). CDR1 and CDR2 (germline): SGHAT, FQDESV (reference sequence). Deletions cut 1 base from V and 8 bases from J, with 14 bases between. The CDR3 has 15 residues. The DNA for the CDR3 is TGTGCCAGCAGCTTAGGGTACCGGGGCGCGGAAAAACTGTTTTTT. Its protein product is CASSLGYRGAEKLFF.

The gene calls are TRBV29-1 and TRBJ2-5; 8 positions match TRBD1. The germline V gene encodes CDR1 SQVTM and CDR2 ANQGSEA. The CDR3 runs 13 residues. Trimming cost V 5 bases and J 4 bases; bases outside gene matches: 6. DNA for the CDR3: TGCAGCGTTCCCAAGACAGGGGCAGAGACCCAGTACTTC. Translating it yields CSVPKTGAETQYF.

The sample holds one count of this clone. The chain has TRBV10-2 and TRBJ2-1; TRBD2 matches 9 bases. CDR3 size: 15 residues. Germline V gene data show CDR1 as WSHSY and CDR2 as SAAADI. V lost 3 bases and J lost 9; bases outside the gene matches: 9. The CDR3 DNA reads as TGCGCCAGCAGTGAAGGCGGACTAGCGTCCACTGAGCAGTTCTTC. It is translated as CASSEGGLASTEQFF.

The gene calls are TRBV18 and TRBJ2-2, with D uncertain. V lost 3 bases and J 4 bases, leaving 6 bases between the germline ends. Looked up from germline, CDR1 is KGHSH and CDR2 is LQKENI. The CDR3 contains 13 residues. CDR3 sequence (DNA): TGTGCCAGCTCACCGATCTCCACCGGGGAGCTGTTTTTT. This sequence encodes CASSPISTGELFF.

The V gene is TRBV6-8, the J gene TRBJ2-3; 12 bases agree with TRBD2. The CDR3 totals 14 residues. Per germline, CDR1 MNHGY and CDR2 SAAAGT. With V trimmed by 10 bases and J by 6 bases, 8 bases remained unmatched. CDR3: CAIRETSGGDTQYF. Here the CDR3 DNA reads TGTGCCATCAGGGAGACTAGCGGGGGCGATACGCAGTATTTT.

This chain uses TRBV18 with TRBJ1-3; 7 nucleotides align to TRBD1. The V segment lost 6 bases and the J segment 1 base; nucleotides outside the gene matches: 9. CDR3 length: 16 amino acids. Germline V lookup: CDR1 KGHSH, CDR2 LQKENI. CDR3 residues: CASSQQGNLSGNTIYF. CDR3 in DNA: TGTGCCAGCTCCCAACAGGGGAACCTATCTGGAAACACCATATATTTT.

A few counts support this clone. The V and J genes are TRBV18 and TRBJ1-3; no definite D call. This CDR3 is built from 14 residues. Germline V CDR1 and CDR2: KGHSH, LQKENI. The V gene lost 3 bases and the J gene lost 4 bases, with 10 bases spanning the gap. The CDR3 loop is CASSPEVAGNTIYF. The CDR3 DNA is TGTGCCAGCTCACCGGAGGTCGCGGGAAACACCATATATTTT.

A word on this clone: One end of the junction does not line up with germline, which may come from a read error. The chain's CDR3 is CASSSSTENIEAFF. CDR3 nucleotide sequence: TGTGCCAGCAGCTCATCGACAGAGAACATTGAAGCTTTCTTT. The rearrangement links TRBV6-8 to TRBJ1-1; D is possibly TRBD1 (5 bases). The germline gives CDR1 MNHGY, CDR2 SAAAGT. The CDR3 is 14 amino acids.

Comments on this clone: Distinct nucleotide sequences in the sample also encode this CDR3. V is TRBV12-5 and J is TRBJ2-7; tentatively, D is TRBD1 or TRBD2 (5 bases each). CDR1 and CDR2 (germline): LGHNT, FRNRAP. The CDR3 length is 14 residues. Trimming took off 1 base at V and 7 bases at J, with 14 bases between the two ends. CDR3 in amino acids: CASGLAGLSYEQYF. Written as DNA, the CDR3 is TGTGCTAGTGGTTTGGCGGGGCTTTCTTATGAGCAGTACTTC.

The chain combines TRBV19 with TRBJ2-7, with 7 positions matching TRBD2. The CDR3 extends over 13 amino acids. V lost 8 bases to trimming and J lost 0 bases; unmatched junction nucleotides: 4. The germline V gene encodes CDR1 LNHDA and CDR2 SQIVND (reference sequence). The CDR3 region is CASGGGSSYEQYF. CDR3 sequence (DNA): TGTGCCAGTGGGGGGGGAAGCTCCTACGAGCAGTACTTC.

The V call is TRBV6-8, the J call TRBJ1-2; D not resolved. V lost 1 base, J lost 2 bases, and 8 bases lay in between. The CDR3 runs 14 residues. Per the germline V gene, CDR1 is MNHGY and CDR2 is SAAAGT. CDR3 protein: CASSYFGENYGYTF. The CDR3 DNA is TGTGCCAGCAGTTACTTCGGGGAAAACTATGGCTACACCTTC.

V is TRBV1 and J is TRBJ2-7. TRBV1 is a known pseudogene. The CDR3 runs 14 residues. The CDR3 coding sequence is TGCGCCAGCAGCCTCCGCTGGCGGACCGACGAGCAGTACTTC. It specifies CASSLRWRTDEQYF.

This chain links TRBV9 with TRBJ2-5, with no clear D. Trimming removed 3 bases at V and 3 bases at J, with 12 bases between. Germline values: CDR1 SGDLS, CDR2 YYNGEE. There are 14 residues in the CDR3. The CDR3 reads CASSANLAEETQYF. Written as DNA, the CDR3 is TGTGCCAGCAGCGCCAATTTAGCTGAAGAGACCCAGTACTTC.

This clone was seen just once. CDR3 sequence: CASQGGGTEAFF. The CDR3 DNA reads as TGTGCCAGCCAGGGGGGGGGCACTGAAGCTTTCTTT. The chain has TRBV18 and TRBJ1-1, with 7 bases fitting TRBD1. Per germline, CDR1 KGHSH and CDR2 LQKENI. CDR3 length: 12 residues. V lost 8 bases, J lost 4 bases, and 4 bases stayed unmatched.

V gene TRBV30 combines with J gene TRBJ1-1; D call uncertain. The CDR3 has 11 residues. V dropped 3 bases and J dropped 3 bases, with 5 bases sitting between them. Looked up from germline, CDR1 is GTSNPN and CDR2 is SVGIG (reference sequence). CDR3: CAWSYDTEAFF. DNA of the CDR3: TGTGCCTGGAGCTATGACACTGAAGCTTTCTTT.

The J gene is TRBJ2-6, the V gene TRBV23-1; a weak D match, TRBD1 (6 bases). TRBV23-1 belongs to the ORF category, with a function that is uncertain. V lost 6 bases and J lost 4, with 28 bases in between. The CDR3 runs 20 residues. The CDR3 sequence: CASSSPPGQSRKLGANVLTF. The CDR3 DNA reads as TGCGCCAGCAGCTCCCCGCCGGGACAAAGCCGAAAGCTGGGGGCCAACGTCCTGACTTTC.

The chain employs TRBV6-8 and TRBJ2-3, with D possibly being TRBD2 (5 bases). Germline assignment: CDR1 MNHGY and CDR2 SAAAGT. V lost 5 bases and J lost 6, with 15 bases in between. The CDR3 sequence is 14 residues long. DNA for the CDR3: TGTGCCAGCAGTCGAACTAGTTCACCGGATACGCAGTATTTT. Translating gives CASSRTSSPDTQYF.